This T cell receptor (beta chain) was retrieved from a study of early T cells in non-severe SARS-CoV-2 infection (dated by TCRdb to about 2021). Study-level background: Because TCR sequencing was done on bulk RNA from unsorted whole blood, the alpha and beta chains could not be paired. The research as a whole found: Matching against VDJdb was skewed toward anti-spike CD8 responses, likely underestimated virus-specific expansions, and missed private and CD4 specificities.

CDR1 and CDR2 (LNHNV, YYDKDF) derive from the germline V gene (reference sequence). Its CDR3 holds 17 amino acids, cysteine through phenylalanine. Just CDR3 DNA is preserved here, 51 bases in frame from base 1. The junction carries 13 bases between V and J, which are trimmed by 1 base and 1 base respectively. The library was produced with 5' RACE. Instrument used: NextSeq 500. Unique molecular identifiers were attached to individual cDNA molecules in the TCR library protocol so that sequencing error and PCR bias could be corrected. Sequencing covered both TCR alpha and beta chains, and within each sample the abundances of alpha and beta sequences were tightly co-correlated. In the source study's methods: Decombinator V4 was used to perform V gene, J gene and CDR3 annotation of TCR sequences. Expanded TCRs were defined as changing significantly between any two time points under a Poisson model with p below 0.0001. Abundances of TCRs were expressed as counts per million after normalisation to the total number of TCRs sequenced in each sample. MAIT TCRs were defined by TRAV1-2 paired with TRAJ12, TRAJ20 or TRAJ33, and iNKT TCRs by TRAV10 paired with TRAJ18. VDJdb, accessed 1 November 2021, was searched for CMV, EBV and SARS-CoV-2 annotated TCRs, excluding TCRs annotated for multiple antigens. Starting from the raw public reads, TCRdb applied fastp trimming at Q25, assembled clones with MiXCR and retained in-frame beta chains. Identical CDR3 protein sequences are pooled into one entry, listed with their most common genes and DNA. The V and J calls shown here were made by TCRdb, not taken from the authors' results. Recorded for this sample are 40,000 to 50,000 distinct CDR3 sequences; roughly 11% of them occurred a single time. The ten top clones hold 20% to 25% of the sample.

Set within a cohort of healthcare workers in London, UK, this nested case-control study involved weekly PCR testing of nasopharyngeal swabs along with blood sampling. Healthcare workers were recruited between 23 and 31 March 2020, during the week of the UK lockdown, and were followed weekly for up to roughly 16 weeks. On this clonotype: What this receptor recognizes is not known. There are no base qualities to consult, and no much larger clone falls within one base.

Specimen: whole blood. The clonotype was recovered from an adult who was a healthcare worker with PCR-confirmed SARS-CoV-2 infection or an uninfected control (not recorded which). Rearrangement joined TRBV15 to TRBJ2-2; possibly the D gene is TRBD2, per 7 matching bases. The DNA sequence reads TGTGCCACCAGCAGAGCGGGGGGCATAGGGAACACCGGGGAGCTGTTTTTT. Its coded protein is CATSRAGGIGNTGELFF.